The clone carrying this T cell receptor beta chain has just a few counts. Arm-PCR of CDR3 regions and iRepertoire HTBI primers were used to build TCR beta libraries. TCRdb redid the calling of the multiplex PCR reads with MiXCR, one entry per CDR3 protein. The table lists about 210,000 distinct CDR3 sequences, about 19% of them singletons, with 12% in the top ten. Unmatched junction bases numbered 4, after V lost 6 bases and J lost 5 bases. Germline CDR1 is MNHEY and CDR2 is SVGEGT. The CDR3 runs to 14 residues. This entry is derived from a study of regulatory T cells in long-lasting Graves disease. Indicated time point: newly diagnosed GD, antithyroid drugs for less than 3 months. Making the TCR library involved RNA that had been extracted from PBMCs. Another study also made use of these data, one on T cells in Graves' hyperthyroidism and ophthalmopathy.

Material: peripheral blood mononuclear cells (PBMCs), obtained at new diagnosis, from a patient treated with antithyroid drugs. The chain combines TRBV6-2 or TRBV6-3 with TRBJ2-2, with TRBD2 matching over 9 bases. The TCR was taken from a woman in her twenties or thirties with Graves disease. CDR3: CASRALAGTGELFF. CDR3 bases: TGTGCCAGCAGGGCCCTAGCGGGAACCGGGGAGCTGTTTTTT.